This TCR beta chain was documented in a study of control samples from healthy donors and cancer patients. Germline-derived CDR1 and CDR2 are SGDLS and YYNGEE. There are 15 residues in the CDR3. The V and J ends lost 3 bases and 6 bases, in that order; junction bases with no gene match: 9. TCRdb keeps only in-frame clones here, not all; method: immunoSEQ multiplex PCR. The sample contains some 160,000 clones, more than 85% of which appear only once. Input material: blood. This rearrangement joins TRBV9 to TRBJ2-1; TRBD1 matches 7 bases. The receptor was isolated from a young woman in good health. CDR3 DNA: TGTGCCAGCAGCGCTCTAGACAGGGTACCCAATGAGCAGTTCTTC. As protein: CASSALDRVPNEQFF.